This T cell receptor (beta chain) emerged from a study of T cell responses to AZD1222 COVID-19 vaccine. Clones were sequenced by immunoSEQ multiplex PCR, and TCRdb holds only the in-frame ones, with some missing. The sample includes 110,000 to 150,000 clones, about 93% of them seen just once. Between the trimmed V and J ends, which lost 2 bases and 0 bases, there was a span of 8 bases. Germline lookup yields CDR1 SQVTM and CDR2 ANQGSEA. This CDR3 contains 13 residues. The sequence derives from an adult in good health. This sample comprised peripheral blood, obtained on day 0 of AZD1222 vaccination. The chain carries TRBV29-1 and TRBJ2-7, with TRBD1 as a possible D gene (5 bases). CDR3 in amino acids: CSVEPQGSYEQYF. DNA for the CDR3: TGCAGCGTTGAACCCCAGGGCTCCTACGAGCAGTACTTC.